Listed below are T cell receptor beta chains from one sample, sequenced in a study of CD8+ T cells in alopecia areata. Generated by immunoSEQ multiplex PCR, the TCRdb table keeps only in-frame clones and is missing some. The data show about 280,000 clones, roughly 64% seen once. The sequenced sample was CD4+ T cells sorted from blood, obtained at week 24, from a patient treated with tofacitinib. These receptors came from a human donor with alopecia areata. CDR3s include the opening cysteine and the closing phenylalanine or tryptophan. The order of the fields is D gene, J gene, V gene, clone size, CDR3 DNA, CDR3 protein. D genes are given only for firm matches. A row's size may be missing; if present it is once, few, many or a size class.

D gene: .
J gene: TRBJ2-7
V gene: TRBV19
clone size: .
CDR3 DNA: TGTGCCAGTGGGACGGGGAATCGCGAGCAGTACTTC
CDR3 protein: CASGTGNREQYF

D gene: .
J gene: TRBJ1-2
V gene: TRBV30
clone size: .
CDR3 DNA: TGTGCCTGGAAGATCTTGAGGGGAACAGAGTATGGCTACACCTTC
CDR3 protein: CAWKILRGTEYGYTF

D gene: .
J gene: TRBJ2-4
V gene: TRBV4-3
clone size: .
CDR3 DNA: TGCGCCAGCAGCCAAGATATACGCTATCACGGCCAAGCGGCCAAAAACATTCAGTACTTC
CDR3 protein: CASSQDIRYHGQAAKNIQYF

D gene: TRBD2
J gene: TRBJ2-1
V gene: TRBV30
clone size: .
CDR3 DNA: TGTGCCTGGAGGGGACTAGCGGACAATGAGCAGTTCTTC
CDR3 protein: CAWRGLADNEQFF

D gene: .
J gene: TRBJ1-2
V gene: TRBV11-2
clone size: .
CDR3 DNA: TGTGCCAGCAGCTTAGAGCCTCGGCATCATGGCTACACCTTC
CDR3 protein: CASSLEPRHHGYTF

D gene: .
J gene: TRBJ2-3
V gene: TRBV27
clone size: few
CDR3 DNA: TGTGCCAGCAGTCTTAGCACAGATACGCAGTATTTT
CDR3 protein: CASSLSTDTQYF

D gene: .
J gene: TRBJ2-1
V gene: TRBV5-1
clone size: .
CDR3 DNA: TGCGCCAGCAGCTTGGCTCCGGGGGAGTACAATGAGCAGTTCTTC
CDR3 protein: CASSLAPGEYNEQFF

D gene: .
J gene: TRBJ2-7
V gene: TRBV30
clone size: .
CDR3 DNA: TGTGCCTGGGCGCTTAATTGGGGAGTCTACGAGCAGTACTTC
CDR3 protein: CAWALNWGVYEQYF

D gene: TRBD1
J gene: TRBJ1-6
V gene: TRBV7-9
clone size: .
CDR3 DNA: TGTGCCAGCAGCCCACAGGGGGTTTTGTCACCCCTCCACTTT
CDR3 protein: CASSPQGVLSPLHF

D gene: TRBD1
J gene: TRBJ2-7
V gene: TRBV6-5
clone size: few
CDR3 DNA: TGTGCCAGCAGTTACGAGGGACAGGGTGCCTACGAGCAGTACTTC
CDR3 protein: CASSYEGQGAYEQYF

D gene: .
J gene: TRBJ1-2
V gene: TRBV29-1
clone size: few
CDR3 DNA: TGCAGCGTTGACAACAGGGAGTATGGCTACACCTTC
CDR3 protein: CSVDNREYGYTF

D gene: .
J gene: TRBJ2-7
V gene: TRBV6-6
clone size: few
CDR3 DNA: TGTGCCAGCAGTGTTCGGGCTCTCAACGAGCAGTACTTC
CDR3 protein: CASSVRALNEQYF

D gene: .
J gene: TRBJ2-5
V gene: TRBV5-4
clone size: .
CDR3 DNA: TGTGCCAGCAGCTTACCAGGGAACCCTCAAGAGACCCAGTACTTC
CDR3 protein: CASSLPGNPQETQYF

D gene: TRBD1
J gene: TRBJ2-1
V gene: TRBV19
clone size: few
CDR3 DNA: TGTGCCAGTACCGCCGGAAAGGTTCTGTCGACAGGGGGGTTGGATGAGCAGTTCTTC
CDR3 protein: CASTAGKVLSTGGLDEQFF

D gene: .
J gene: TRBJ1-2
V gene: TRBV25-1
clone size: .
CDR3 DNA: TGTGCCAGCAGAATGACAGGAGCTAACTATGGCTACACCTTC
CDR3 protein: CASRMTGANYGYTF

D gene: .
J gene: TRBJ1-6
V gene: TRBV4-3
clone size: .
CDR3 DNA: TGCGCCAGCAGTTCTTCCGGCCCCCCGCTTAATTCACCCCTCCACTTT
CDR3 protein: CASSSSGPPLNSPLHF

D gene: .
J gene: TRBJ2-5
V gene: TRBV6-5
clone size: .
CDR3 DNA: TGTGCCAGCAGTTCCCCGGGACGCAAAGAGACCCAGTACTTC
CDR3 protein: CASSSPGRKETQYF

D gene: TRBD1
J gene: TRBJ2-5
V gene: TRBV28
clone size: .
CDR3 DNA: TGTGCCAGCAGTTTTCCCAGGGGGCGCGAAGAGACCCAGTACTTC
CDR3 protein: CASSFPRGREETQYF

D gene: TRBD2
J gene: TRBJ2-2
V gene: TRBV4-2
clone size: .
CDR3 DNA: TGTGCCAGCAGCCACAGGACTAGCGGGGGCTCAGATCGCACCGGGGAGCTGTTTTTT
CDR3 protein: CASSHRTSGGSDRTGELFF

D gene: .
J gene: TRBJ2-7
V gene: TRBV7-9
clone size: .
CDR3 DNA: TGTGCCAGCAGCCTCGGGGCCTACGAGCAGTACTTC
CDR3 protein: CASSLGAYEQYF

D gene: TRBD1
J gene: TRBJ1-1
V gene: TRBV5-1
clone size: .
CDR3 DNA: TGCGCCAGCAGACCCGGGACAGGTGGGACTGAAGCTTTCTTT
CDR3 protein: CASRPGTGGTEAFF

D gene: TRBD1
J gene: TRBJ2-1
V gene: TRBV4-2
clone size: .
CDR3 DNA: TGTGCCAGCAGCCAACCGGGACAGGGCTACAATGAGCAGTTCTTC
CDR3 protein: CASSQPGQGYNEQFF

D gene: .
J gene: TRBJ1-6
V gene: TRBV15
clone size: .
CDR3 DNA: TGTGCCACCAGCAGGATAACAGGACCTGATTCACCCCTCCACTTT
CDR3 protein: CATSRITGPDSPLHF

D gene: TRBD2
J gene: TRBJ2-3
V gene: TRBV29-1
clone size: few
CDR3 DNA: TGCAGCGTTGACGGGACTAGCGGGCTTACAGATACGCAGTATTTT
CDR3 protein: CSVDGTSGLTDTQYF

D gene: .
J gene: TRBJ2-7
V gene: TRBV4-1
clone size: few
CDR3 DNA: TGCGCCAGCAGCCCTGGGCAGGGTGGCCCTCACTACGAGCAGTACTTC
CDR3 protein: CASSPGQGGPHYEQYF

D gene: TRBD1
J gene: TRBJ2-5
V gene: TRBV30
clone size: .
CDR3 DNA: TGTGCCTGGATGGTCAGGGGGCGAGAGACCCAGTACTTC
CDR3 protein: CAWMVRGRETQYF

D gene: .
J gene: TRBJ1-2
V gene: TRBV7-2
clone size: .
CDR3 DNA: TGTGCCAGCAGCTTATATCAAGTCTCCTATGGCTACACCTTC
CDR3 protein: CASSLYQVSYGYTF

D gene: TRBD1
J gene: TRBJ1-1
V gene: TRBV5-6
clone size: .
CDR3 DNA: TGTGCCAGCAGCTCCTGGGGCGAGGGGGCGTACACTGAAGCTTTCTTT
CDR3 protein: CASSSWGEGAYTEAFF

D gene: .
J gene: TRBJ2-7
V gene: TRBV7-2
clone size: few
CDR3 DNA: TGTGCCAGCAGCTTAGACTACTCTTCCTACGAGCAGTACTTC
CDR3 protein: CASSLDYSSYEQYF

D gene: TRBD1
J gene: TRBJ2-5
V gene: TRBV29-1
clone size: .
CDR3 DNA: TGCAGCGTTGAAGATCCCGGGACAGCCCAAGAGACCCAGTACTTC
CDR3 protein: CSVEDPGTAQETQYF

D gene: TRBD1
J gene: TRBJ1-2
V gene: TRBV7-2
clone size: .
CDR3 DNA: TGTGCCAGCAGCCAAGACAGGGGCTATGGCTACACCTTC
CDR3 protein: CASSQDRGYGYTF

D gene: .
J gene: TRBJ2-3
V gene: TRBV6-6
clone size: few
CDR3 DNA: TGTGCCAGCACCCCTGACCTATACACAGATACGCAGTATTTT
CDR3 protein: CASTPDLYTDTQYF

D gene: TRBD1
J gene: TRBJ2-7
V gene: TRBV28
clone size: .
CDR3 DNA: TGTGCCAGCCCCCCGGGGACAGGGGACTTCGGCGAGCAGTACTTC
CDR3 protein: CASPPGTGDFGEQYF

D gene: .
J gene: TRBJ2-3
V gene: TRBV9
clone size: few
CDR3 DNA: TGTGCCAGCAGCGAGGGGACGACTCATAGCACAGATACGCAGTATTTT
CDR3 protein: CASSEGTTHSTDTQYF

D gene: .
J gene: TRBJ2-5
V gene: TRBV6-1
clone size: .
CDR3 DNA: TGTGCCAGCAGTGCTAAAGAGACCCAGTACTTC
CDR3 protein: CASSAKETQYF

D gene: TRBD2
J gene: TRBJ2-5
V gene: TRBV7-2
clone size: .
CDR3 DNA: TGTGCCAGCAGCTTAGGGCGGGGGGTATCCCAAGAGACCCAGTACTTC
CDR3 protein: CASSLGRGVSQETQYF

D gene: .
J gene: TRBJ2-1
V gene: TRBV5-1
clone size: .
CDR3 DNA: TGCGCCAGCAGCTTGGTAAGGACGGGACCTTACAATGAGCAGTTCTTC
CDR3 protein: CASSLVRTGPYNEQFF

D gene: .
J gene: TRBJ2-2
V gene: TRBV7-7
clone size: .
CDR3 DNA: TGTGCTAGCAGCTTAGAGGCCGGGGGGGAGCTGTTTTTT
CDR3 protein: CASSLEAGGELFF

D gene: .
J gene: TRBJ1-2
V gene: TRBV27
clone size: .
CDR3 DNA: TGTGCCAGCAGTCCCCGACAGGACCGGAAGGGCTACACCTTC
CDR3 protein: CASSPRQDRKGYTF

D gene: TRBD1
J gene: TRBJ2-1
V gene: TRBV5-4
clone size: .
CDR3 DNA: TGTGCCAGCAGCCTACCCGGGACAGTCTACAATGAGCAGTTCTTC
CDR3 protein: CASSLPGTVYNEQFF

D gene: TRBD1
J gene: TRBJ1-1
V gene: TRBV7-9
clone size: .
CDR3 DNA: TGTGCCAGCAGGGGGGACAGGGTAGCGAACACTGAAGCTTTCTTT
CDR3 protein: CASRGDRVANTEAFF

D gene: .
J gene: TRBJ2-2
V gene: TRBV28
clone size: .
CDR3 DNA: TGTGCCAGCAGTTTATGGGGGCCCGGGGAGCTGTTTTTT
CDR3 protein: CASSLWGPGELFF

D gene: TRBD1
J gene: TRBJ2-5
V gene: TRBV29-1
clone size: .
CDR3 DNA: TGCAGCGTTGAAGAACCCGGGACAGTCCCCCAGTACTTC
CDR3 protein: CSVEEPGTVPQYF

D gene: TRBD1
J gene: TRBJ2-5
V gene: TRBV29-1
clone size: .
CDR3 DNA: TGCAGCGTGCGACAGGGGCGTAAAGAGACCCAGTACTTC
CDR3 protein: CSVRQGRKETQYF

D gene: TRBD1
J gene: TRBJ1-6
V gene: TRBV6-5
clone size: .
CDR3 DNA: TGTGCCAGCGGCCTAGGGACAGGCGGATCACCCCTCCACTTT
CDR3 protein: CASGLGTGGSPLHF

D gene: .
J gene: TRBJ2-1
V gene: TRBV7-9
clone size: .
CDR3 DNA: TGTGCCAGCAGCCCTCGAGGCCAAGAGCAGTTCTTC
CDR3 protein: CASSPRGQEQFF

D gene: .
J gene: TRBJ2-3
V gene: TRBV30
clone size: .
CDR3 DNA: TGTGCCTGGAGGCAGTATACAGATACGCAGTATTTT
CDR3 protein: CAWRQYTDTQYF

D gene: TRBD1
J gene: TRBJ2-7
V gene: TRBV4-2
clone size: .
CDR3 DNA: TGTGCCAGCAGCCAAGGGGGACAGGGGTACGAGCAGTACTTC
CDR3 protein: CASSQGGQGYEQYF

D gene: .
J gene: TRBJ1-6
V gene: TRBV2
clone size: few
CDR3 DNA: TGTGCCAGCAGTGAAGGTAGAACAGGGACAATCCCCGCCCTCCACTTT
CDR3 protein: CASSEGRTGTIPALHF

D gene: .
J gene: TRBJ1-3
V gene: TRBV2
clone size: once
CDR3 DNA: TGTGCCAGCAGGGCGGGACGGATCGGAAACACCATATATTTT
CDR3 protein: CASRAGRIGNTIYF

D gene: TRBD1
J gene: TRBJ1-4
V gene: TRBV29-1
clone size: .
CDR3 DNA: TGCAGCGCCTCCCGGACAGGGTCGAATGAAAAACTGTTTTTT
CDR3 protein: CSASRTGSNEKLFF

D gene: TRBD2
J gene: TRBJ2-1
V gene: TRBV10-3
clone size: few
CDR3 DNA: TGTGCCATCAGTGAGAACCCGACTAGCGGGGGCCAAAGCTCCTACAATGAGCAGTTCTTC
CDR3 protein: CAISENPTSGGQSSYNEQFF

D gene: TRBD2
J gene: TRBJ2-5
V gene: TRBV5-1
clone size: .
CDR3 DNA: TGCGCCAGCAGCCCAGGACTAGCTGGGGAGACCCAGTACTTC
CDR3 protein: CASSPGLAGETQYF

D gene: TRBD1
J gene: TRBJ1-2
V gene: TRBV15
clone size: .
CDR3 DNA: TGTGCCACCAGCAGAGTTGGGACAGCCTATGGCTACACCTTC
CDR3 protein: CATSRVGTAYGYTF

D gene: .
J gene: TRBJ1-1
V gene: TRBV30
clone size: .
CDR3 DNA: TGTGCCTGGAACCTGAACACTGAAGCTTTCTTT
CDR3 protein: CAWNLNTEAFF

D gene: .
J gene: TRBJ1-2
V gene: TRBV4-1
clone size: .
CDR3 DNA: TGCGCCAGCAGCCGGACACTTGCGCACTATGGCTACACCTTC
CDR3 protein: CASSRTLAHYGYTF

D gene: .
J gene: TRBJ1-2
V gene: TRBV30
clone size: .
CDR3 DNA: TGTGCCTGGAGTGTTGGGGCGAGCTACACCTTC
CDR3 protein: CAWSVGASYTF

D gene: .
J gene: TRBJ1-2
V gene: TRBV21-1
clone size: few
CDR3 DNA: TGTGCCAGCAGCCGCCCTTACAACTATGGCTACACCTTC
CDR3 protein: CASSRPYNYGYTF

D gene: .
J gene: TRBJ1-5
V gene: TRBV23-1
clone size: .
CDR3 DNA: TGCGCCAGCAGTCTGGGTGGCAAGACCGGGGGTTTGATGCCCCAGCATTTT
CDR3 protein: CASSLGGKTGGLMPQHF